This T cell receptor (beta chain) originates from a study of shared clonotypes between healthy human individuals. CD45RO-negative, CCR7-selected cells formed the naive CD8 fraction, which excluded terminally differentiated effector memory CD45RA+ cells. In the original analysis: ImmunoSEQ junction-only sequences lacked quality scores, so their filtering differed. Data came from immunoSEQ multiplex PCR; TCRdb stores just in-frame clones and leaves some out. V, J and clone size are taken as reported in that table, and D and trimming were inferred from the DNA itself. Of roughly 810,000 clones in the sample, 90% to 97% were seen once. The CDR3 length is 19 residues. Trimming cost V 3 bases and J 0 bases, with 21 bases left between them. The germline V gene encodes CDR1 SGHTA and CDR2 FQGNSA. Comments on this clone: As yet, its antigen is unknown.

Study outcomes and limitations: Generation of non-shared clonotypes was less probable than generation of clonotypes shared by all four donors. Limitation of the genetic and exposure-history diversity represented came from the few donors.

The chain couples TRBV7-2 to TRBJ1-5; maybe TRBD1 (5 bases). The sequenced sample consisted of naive CD8+ T cells sorted from blood. This TCR derives from a man aged 25 to 40 in good health. The CDR3 DNA sequence: TGTGCCAGCAGCTTGTTGGGGACCGAGTTTCCTTATAGCAATCAGCCCCAGCATTTT. As protein: CASSLLGTEFPYSNQPQHF.